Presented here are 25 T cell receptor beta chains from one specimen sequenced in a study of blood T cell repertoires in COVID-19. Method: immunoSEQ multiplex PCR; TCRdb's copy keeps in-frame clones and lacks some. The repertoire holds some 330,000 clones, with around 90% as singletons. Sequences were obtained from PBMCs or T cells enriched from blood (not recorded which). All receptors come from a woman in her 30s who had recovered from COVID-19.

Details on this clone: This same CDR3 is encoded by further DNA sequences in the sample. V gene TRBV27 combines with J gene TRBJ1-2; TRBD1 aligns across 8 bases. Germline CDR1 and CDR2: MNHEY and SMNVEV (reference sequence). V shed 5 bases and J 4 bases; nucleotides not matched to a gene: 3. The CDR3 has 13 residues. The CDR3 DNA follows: TGTGCCAGCAGTCCCGACAGGGGCTATGGCTACACCTTC. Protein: CASSPDRGYGYTF.

The CDR3 coding sequence is TGTGCCGTTGAACAGGGTGACTATGGCTACACCTTC. Residues: CAVEQGDYGYTF. The rearrangement joins TRBV10-3 to TRBJ1-2, with D perhaps matching TRBD1 (6 bases). Germline-derived CDR1 and CDR2 are ENHRY and SYGVKD. The CDR3 contains 12 residues. V was cut by 11 bases and J by 3 bases, with 13 bases left in between.

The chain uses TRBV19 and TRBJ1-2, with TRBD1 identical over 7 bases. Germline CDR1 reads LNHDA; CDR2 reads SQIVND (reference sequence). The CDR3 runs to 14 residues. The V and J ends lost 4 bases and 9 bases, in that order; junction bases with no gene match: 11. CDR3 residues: CASSNGQVKGRYTF. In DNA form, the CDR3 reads TGTGCCAGTAGTAACGGACAGGTCAAGGGGCGCTACACCTTC.

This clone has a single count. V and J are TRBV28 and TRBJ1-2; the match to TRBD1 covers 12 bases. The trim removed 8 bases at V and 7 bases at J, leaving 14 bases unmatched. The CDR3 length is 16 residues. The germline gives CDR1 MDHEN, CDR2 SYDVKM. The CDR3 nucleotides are TGTGCCAGCCGACAGGGGGGACAGGGGGCACGATCTGGCTACACCTTC. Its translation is CASRQGGQGARSGYTF.

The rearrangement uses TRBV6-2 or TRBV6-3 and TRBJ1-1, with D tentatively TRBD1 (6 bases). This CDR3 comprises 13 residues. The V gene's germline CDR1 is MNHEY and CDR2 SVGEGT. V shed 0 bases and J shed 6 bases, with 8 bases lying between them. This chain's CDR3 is CASSYSWTAEAFF. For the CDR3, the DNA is TGTGCCAGCAGTTACTCCTGGACAGCTGAAGCTTTCTTT.

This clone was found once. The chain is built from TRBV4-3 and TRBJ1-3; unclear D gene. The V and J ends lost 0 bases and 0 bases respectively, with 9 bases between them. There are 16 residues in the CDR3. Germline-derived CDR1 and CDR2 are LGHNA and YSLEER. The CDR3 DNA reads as TGCGCCAGCAGCCAAGATGGCAGGCTCTCTGGAAACACCATATATTTT. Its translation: CASSQDGRLSGNTIYF.

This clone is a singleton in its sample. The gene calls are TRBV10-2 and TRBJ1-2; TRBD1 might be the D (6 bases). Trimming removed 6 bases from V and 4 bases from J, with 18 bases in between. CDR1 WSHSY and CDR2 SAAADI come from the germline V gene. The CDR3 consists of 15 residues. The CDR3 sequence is CASREGQSWGYGYTF. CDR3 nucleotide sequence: TGCGCCAGCAGGGAAGGACAGTCATGGGGCTATGGCTACACCTTC.

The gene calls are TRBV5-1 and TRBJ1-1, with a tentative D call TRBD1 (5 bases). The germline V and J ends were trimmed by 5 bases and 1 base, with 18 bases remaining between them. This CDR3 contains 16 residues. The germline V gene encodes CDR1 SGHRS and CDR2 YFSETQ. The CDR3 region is CASRDDAGHQNTEAFF. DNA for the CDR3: TGCGCCAGCAGAGACGACGCAGGGCACCAGAACACTGAAGCTTTCTTT.

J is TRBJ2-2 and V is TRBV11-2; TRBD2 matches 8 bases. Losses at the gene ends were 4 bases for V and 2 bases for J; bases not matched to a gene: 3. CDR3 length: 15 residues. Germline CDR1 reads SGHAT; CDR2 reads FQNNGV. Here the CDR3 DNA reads TGTGCCAGCAGCTCCGGACTAGCTAACACCGGGGAGCTGTTTTTT. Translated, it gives CASSSGLANTGELFF.

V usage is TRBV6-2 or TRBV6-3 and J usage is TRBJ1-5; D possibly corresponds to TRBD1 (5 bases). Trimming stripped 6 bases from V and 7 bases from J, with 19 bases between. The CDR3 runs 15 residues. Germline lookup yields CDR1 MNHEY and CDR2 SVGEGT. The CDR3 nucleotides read TGTGCCAGCAGCACCATCAGGGTTATTGGGCAGCCCCAGCATTTT. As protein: CASSTIRVIGQPQHF.

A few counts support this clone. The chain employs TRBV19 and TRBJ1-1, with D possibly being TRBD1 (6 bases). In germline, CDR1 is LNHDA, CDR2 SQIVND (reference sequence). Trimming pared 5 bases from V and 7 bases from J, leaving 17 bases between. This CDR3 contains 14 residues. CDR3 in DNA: TGTGCCAGTAGTTCAAGGACAGCGGTCCATGAAGCTTTCTTT. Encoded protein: CASSSRTAVHEAFF. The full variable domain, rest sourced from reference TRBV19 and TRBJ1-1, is DGGITQSPKYLFRKEGQNVTLSCEQNLNHDAMYWYRQDPGQGLRLIYYSQIVNDFQKGDIAEGYSVSREKKESFPLTVTSAQKNPTAFYLCASSSRTAVHEAFFGQGTRLTVV.

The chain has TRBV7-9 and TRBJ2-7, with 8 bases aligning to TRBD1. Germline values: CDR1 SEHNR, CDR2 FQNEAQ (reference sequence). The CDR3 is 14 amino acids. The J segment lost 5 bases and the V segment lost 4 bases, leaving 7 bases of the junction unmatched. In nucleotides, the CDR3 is TGTGCCAGCAGCTCCCGGGACAGGACACACGAGCAGTACTTC. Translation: CASSSRDRTHEQYF.

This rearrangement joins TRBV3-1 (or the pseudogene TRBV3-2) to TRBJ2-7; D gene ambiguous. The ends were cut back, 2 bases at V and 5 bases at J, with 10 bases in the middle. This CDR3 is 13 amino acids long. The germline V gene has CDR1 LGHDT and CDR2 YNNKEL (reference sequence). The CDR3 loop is CASSQTRLNEQYF. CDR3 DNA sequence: TGTGCCAGCAGCCAAACCAGACTCAACGAGCAGTACTTC.

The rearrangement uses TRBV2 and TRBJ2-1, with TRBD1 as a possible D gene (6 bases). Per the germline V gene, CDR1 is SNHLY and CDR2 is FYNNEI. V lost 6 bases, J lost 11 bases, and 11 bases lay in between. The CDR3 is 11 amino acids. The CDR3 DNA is TGTGCCAGCAGCCCCGGACAGAAGCAGTTCTTC. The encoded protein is CASSPGQKQFF.

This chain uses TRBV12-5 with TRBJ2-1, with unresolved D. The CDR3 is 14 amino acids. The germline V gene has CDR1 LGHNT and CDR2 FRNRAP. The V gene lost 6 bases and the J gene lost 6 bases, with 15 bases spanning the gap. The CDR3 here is CASGAGQLSNEQFF. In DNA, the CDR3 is TGTGCTAGTGGGGCTGGGCAGCTAAGCAATGAGCAGTTCTTC.

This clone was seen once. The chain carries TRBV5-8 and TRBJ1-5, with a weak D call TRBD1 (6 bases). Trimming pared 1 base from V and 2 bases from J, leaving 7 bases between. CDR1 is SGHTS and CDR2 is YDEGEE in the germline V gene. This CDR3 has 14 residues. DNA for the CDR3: TGTGCCAGCAGCTTGTCAGGGGGCAATCAGCCCCAGCATTTT. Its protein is CASSLSGGNQPQHF.

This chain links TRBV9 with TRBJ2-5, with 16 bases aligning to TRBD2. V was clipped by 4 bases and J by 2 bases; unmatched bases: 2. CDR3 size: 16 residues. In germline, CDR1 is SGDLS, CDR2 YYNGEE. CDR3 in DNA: TGTGCCAGCAGCTCGGGACTAGCGGGGGGGCAAGAGACCCAGTACTTC. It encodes CASSSGLAGGQETQYF.

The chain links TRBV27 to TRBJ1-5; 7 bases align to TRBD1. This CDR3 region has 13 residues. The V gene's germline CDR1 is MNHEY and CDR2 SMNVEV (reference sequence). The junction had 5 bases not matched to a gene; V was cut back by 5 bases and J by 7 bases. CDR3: CASSGGQSQPQHF. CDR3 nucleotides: TGTGCCAGCAGTGGGGGACAGTCCCAGCCCCAGCATTTT.

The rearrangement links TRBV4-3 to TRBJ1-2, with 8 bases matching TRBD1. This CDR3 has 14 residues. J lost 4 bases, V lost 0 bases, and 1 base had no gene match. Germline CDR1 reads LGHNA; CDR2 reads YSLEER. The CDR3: CASSQEQGAYGYTF. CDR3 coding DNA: TGCGCCAGCAGCCAAGAGCAGGGGGCCTATGGCTACACCTTC.

This CDR3 reads CASSLDLGGQPQHF. DNA of the CDR3: TGTGCCAGCAGCTTGGACCTCGGGGGTCAGCCCCAGCATTTT. This rearrangement joins TRBV9 to TRBJ1-5; tentative D call: TRBD1 (5 bases). Germline V CDR1 and CDR2: SGDLS, YYNGEE. The CDR3 spans 14 residues. V lost 4 bases and J lost 6, with 14 bases in between.

The CDR3 nucleotides are TGTGCCAGCAGCTTGACCGGGACAGGGGTAAGCTACGAGCAGTACTTC. Protein: CASSLTGTGVSYEQYF. The rearrangement uses TRBV5-5 and TRBJ2-7, with TRBD1 matching over 10 bases. V lost 1 base and J lost 3; bases outside the gene matches: 7. Per germline, CDR1 SGHKS and CDR2 YYEKEE (reference sequence). The CDR3 covers 16 residues.

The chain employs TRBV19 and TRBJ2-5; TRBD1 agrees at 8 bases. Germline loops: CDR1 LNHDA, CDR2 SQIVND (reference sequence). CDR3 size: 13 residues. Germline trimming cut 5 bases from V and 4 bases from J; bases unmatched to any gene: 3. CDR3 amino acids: CASSGQGGETQYF. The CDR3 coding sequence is TGTGCCAGTAGTGGACAGGGTGGAGAGACCCAGTACTTC.

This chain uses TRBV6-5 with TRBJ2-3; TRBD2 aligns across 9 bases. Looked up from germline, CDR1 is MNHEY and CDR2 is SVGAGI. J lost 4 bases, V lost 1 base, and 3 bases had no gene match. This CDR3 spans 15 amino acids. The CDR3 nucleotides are TGTGCCAGCAGTTACTTGGGACTAGCTGCAGATACGCAGTATTTT. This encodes CASSYLGLAADTQYF.

The CDR3 spells CASSPTTGRTEAFF. The CDR3 DNA follows: TGTGCCAGCAGTCCCACGACAGGGCGAACTGAAGCTTTCTTT. The chain couples TRBV6-5 to TRBJ1-1, with 7 bases that match TRBD1. This CDR3 spans 14 amino acids. V was pared by 5 bases and J by 5 bases, with 8 bases of the junction left unmatched. Germline V CDR1 and CDR2: MNHEY, SVGAGI.

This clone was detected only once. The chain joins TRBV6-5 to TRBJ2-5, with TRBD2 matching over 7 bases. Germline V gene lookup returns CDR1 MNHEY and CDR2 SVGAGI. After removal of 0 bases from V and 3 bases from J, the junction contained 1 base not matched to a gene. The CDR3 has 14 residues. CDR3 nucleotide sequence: TGTGCCAGCAGTTACTCAGGGAGGGAAGAGACCCAGTACTTC. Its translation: CASSYSGREETQYF.